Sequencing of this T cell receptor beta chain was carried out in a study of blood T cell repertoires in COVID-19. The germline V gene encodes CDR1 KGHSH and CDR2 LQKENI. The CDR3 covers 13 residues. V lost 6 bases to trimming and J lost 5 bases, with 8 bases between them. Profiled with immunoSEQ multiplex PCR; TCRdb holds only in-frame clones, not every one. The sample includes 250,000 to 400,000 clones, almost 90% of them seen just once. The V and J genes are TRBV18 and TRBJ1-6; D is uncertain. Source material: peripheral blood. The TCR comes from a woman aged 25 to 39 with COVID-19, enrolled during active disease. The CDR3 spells CASSSQDNSPLHF. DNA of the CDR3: TGTGCCAGCTCTTCGCAGGATAATTCACCCCTCCACTTT.